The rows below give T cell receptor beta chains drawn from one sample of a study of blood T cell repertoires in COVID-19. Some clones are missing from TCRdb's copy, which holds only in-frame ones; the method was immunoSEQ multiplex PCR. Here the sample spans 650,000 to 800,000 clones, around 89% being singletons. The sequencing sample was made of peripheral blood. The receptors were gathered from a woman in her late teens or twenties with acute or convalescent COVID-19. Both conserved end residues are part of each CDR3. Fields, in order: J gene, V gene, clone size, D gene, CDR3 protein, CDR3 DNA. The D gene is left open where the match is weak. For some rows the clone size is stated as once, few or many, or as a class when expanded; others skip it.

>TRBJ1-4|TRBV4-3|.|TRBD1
CASSRVTGTGNEKLFF
TGCGCCAGCAGCCGCGTCACCGGGACAGGAAATGAAAAACTGTTTTTT
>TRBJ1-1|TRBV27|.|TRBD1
CASSLRGQGTEAFF
TGTGCCAGCAGTTTAAGGGGGCAAGGCACTGAAGCTTTCTTT
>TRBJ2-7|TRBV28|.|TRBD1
CASRPPGQGYYEQYF
TGTGCCAGCAGACCACCGGGACAGGGTTACTACGAGCAGTACTTC
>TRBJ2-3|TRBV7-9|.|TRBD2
CASSRLAGYTDTQYF
TGTGCCAGCAGCCGGCTAGCGGGGTACACAGATACGCAGTATTTT
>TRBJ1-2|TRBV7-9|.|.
CASSASGTSHGYTF
TGTGCCAGCAGCGCATCCGGGACAAGTCATGGCTACACCTTC
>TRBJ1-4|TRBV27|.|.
CASRAPGVEKLFF
TGTGCCAGCAGAGCTCCAGGGGTTGAAAAACTGTTTTTT
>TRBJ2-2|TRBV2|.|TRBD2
CATKFGTSGGAGELFF
TGTGCCACAAAGTTCGGGACTAGCGGGGGGGCCGGGGAGCTGTTTTTT
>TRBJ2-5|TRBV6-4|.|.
CASSDGEEGTQYF
TGTGCCAGCAGTGACGGGGAAGAGGGGACCCAGTACTTC
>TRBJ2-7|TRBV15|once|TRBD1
CATSRDRPSASEQYF
TGTGCCACCAGCAGGGACAGGCCCAGCGCATCCGAGCAGTACTTC
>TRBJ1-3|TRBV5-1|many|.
CASSPGREGNTIYF
TGCGCCAGCAGCCCCGGACGGGAGGGAAACACCATATATTTT
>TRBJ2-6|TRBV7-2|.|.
CASSPQGAGANVLTF
TGTGCCAGCAGCCCCCAGGGTGCTGGGGCCAACGTCCTGACTTTC
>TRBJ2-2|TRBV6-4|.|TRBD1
CASSDSLDQGDTGELFF
TGTGCCAGCAGTGACTCTTTGGACCAGGGGGACACCGGGGAGCTGTTTTTT
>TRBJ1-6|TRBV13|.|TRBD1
CASSLLPTGGNSPLHF
TGTGCCAGCAGCTTACTGCCGACAGGGGGGAATTCACCCCTCCACTTT
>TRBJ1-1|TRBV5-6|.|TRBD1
CASSLGGQGNTEAFF
TGTGCCAGCAGCTTGGGGGGACAGGGTAACACTGAAGCTTTCTTT
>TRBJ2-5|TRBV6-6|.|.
CASNARTVETQYF
TGTGCCAGCAACGCCCGGACAGTAGAGACCCAGTACTTC
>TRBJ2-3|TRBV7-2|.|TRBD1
CASSFTYRGGTDTQYF
TGTGCCAGCAGCTTCACCTACAGGGGCGGCACAGATACGCAGTATTTT
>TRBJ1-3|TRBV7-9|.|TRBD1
CASSPGQGYGNTIYF
TGTGCCAGCAGCCCCGGACAGGGGTACGGAAACACCATATATTTT
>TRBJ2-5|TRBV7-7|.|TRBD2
CASSLALSSGGQYQETQYF
TGTGCCAGCAGCTTAGCATTGTCTAGCGGGGGACAATACCAAGAGACCCAGTACTTC
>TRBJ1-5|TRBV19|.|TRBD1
CASSIGTGGVQPQHF
TGTGCCAGTAGTATAGGGACAGGGGGGGTTCAGCCCCAGCATTTT
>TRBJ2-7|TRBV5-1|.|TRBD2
CASTLVASGGAREQYF
TGCGCCAGCACCCTAGTAGCTAGCGGGGGGGCCCGCGAGCAGTACTTC
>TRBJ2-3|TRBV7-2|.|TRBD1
CASSLGQGARVQYF
TGTGCCAGCAGCTTGGGACAGGGGGCGCGGGTGCAGTATTTT
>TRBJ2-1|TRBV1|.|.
CTSSGGAGPYNEQFF
TGCACCAGCAGCGGGGGCGCAGGACCCTACAATGAGCAGTTCTTC
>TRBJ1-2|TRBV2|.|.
CASSKQESNYGYTF
TGTGCCAGCAGTAAGCAGGAAAGTAACTATGGCTACACCTTC
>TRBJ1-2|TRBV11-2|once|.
CASRQSPYGYTF
TGTGCCAGCAGGCAGTCTCCTTATGGCTACACCTTC
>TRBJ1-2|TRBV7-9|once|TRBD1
CASSSGQVDGYTF
TGTGCCAGCAGCTCAGGACAGGTCGATGGCTACACCTTC
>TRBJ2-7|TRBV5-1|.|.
CASSSLGGAPYEQYF
TGCGCCAGCAGCTCCCTAGGGGGTGCTCCCTACGAGCAGTACTTC
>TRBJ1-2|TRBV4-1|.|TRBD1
CASSHGTGGNYGYTF
TGCGCCAGCAGCCACGGGACAGGGGGCAACTATGGCTACACCTTC
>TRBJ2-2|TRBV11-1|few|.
CASSQTSGELFF
TGTGCCAGCAGCCAAACTAGCGGGGAGCTGTTTTTT
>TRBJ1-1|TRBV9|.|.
CASSPRTDQNTEAFF
TGTGCCAGCAGCCCCAGGACAGACCAGAACACTGAAGCTTTCTTT
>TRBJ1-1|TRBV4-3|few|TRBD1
CASSQDLETGAMNTEAFF
TGCGCCAGCAGCCAAGATCTCGAAACAGGGGCCATGAACACTGAAGCTTTCTTT
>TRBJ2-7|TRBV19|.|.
CASSTRLVGNPYEQYF
TGTGCCAGTAGTACCCGCTTAGTCGGGAACCCCTACGAGCAGTACTTC
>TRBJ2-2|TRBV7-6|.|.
CASSLARTNTGELFF
TGTGCCAGCAGCTTAGCCAGGACTAACACCGGGGAGCTGTTTTTT
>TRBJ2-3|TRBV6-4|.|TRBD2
CASKLAGGPTDTQYF
TGTGCCAGCAAACTAGCGGGGGGACCCACAGATACGCAGTATTTT
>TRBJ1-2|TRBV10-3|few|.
CAIGRDYGYTF
TGTGCCATCGGGAGAGACTATGGCTACACCTTC
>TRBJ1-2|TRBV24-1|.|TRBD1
CATAGQNYGYTF
TGTGCCACCGCGGGACAGAACTATGGCTACACCTTC
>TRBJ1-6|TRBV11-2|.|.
CASSTRGLSSPLHF
TGTGCCAGCAGTACGAGAGGGCTTAGTTCACCCCTCCACTTT
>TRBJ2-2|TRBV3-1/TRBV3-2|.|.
CASSRLRDPDSNTGELFF
TGTGCCAGCAGCCGGCTACGGGATCCCGACTCGAACACCGGGGAGCTGTTTTTT
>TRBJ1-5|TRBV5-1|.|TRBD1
CASSCRTGARQPQHF
TGCGCCAGCAGCTGCCGGACAGGGGCAAGGCAGCCCCAGCATTTT
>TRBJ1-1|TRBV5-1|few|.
CASSLDLNTEAFF
TGCGCCAGCAGCCTGGACTTGAACACTGAAGCTTTCTTT
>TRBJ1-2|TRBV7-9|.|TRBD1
CASSLRGRAYGYTF
TGTGCCAGCAGCTTAAGGGGGCGCGCCTATGGCTACACCTTC
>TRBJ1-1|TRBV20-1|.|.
CSASGPGEAFF
TGCAGTGCTAGTGGTCCGGGTGAAGCTTTCTTT
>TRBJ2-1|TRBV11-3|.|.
CASSPDNLPYNEQFF
TGTGCCAGCAGCCCCGACAATCTTCCCTACAATGAGCAGTTCTTC
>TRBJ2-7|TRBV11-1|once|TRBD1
CASSLLWDRGYEQYF
TGTGCCAGCAGCCTACTCTGGGACAGGGGCTACGAGCAGTACTTC
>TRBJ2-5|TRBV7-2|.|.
CASSPRDIQETQYF
TGTGCCAGCAGCCCCCGGGACATCCAAGAGACCCAGTACTTC
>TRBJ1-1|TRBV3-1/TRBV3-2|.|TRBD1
CASSQDRGRTEAFF
TGTGCCAGCAGCCAAGACAGGGGGCGGACTGAAGCTTTCTTT
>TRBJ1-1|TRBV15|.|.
CATRQSQGLATEAFF
TGTGCCACCAGACAAAGCCAGGGTTTGGCCACTGAAGCTTTCTTT
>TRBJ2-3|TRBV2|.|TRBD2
CASSEWDSGGYTDTQYF
TGTGCCAGCAGTGAGTGGGATAGCGGGGGGTACACAGATACGCAGTATTTT
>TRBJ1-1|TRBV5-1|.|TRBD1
CASIGTENTEAFF
TGCGCCAGCATCGGGACAGAGAACACTGAAGCTTTCTTT
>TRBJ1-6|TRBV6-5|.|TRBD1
CANQGARTSTLHF
TGTGCCAACCAGGGGGCGCGGACCTCGACCCTCCACTTT
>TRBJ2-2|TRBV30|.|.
CAWSTFVGAHTGELFF
TGTGCCTGGAGTACATTCGTGGGGGCGCACACCGGGGAGCTGTTTTTT